This T cell receptor beta chain was captured by sequencing in a study of cytomegalovirus exposure and HLA in healthy donors. The overall study: From 170 million or so T cells, an earlier analysis saw under 140 million unique TCR beta sequences.

The PCR made use of 60 Vbeta and 13 Jbeta primers. Sequencing used immunoSEQ multiplex PCR; TCRdb keeps in-frame clones, though not all of them. The table includes more than 90,000 clones, 78% detected once. This CDR3 spans 15 amino acids. Germline V gene sequence: CDR1 MDHEN, CDR2 SYDVKM. V dropped 3 bases and J dropped 5; count of bases not matched to a gene: 7. The study, taken as a whole, reports: The analysis excluded some indistinguishable V segments, including TRBV6-2 and TRBV6-3. It was in a later analysis that TCR association rates were seen to vary by HLA locus, highest for DRB1 and lowest for HLA-C. In a later analysis, specific HLA alleles were associated with around 17,000 TCR beta sequences at a 0.05 false discovery rate.

Concerning this clone itself: Its cognate antigen is unknown.

Sequencing was done on a sample of PBMCs. The clonotype originates from a woman aged 55-69 years in good health and CMV-seronegative. The J gene is TRBJ1-5, the V gene TRBV28; 7 bases agree with TRBD1. CDR3 nucleotide sequence: TGTGCCAGCAGTTTGGGACAGTTGGGGGATCAGCCCCAGCATTTT. Its translation is CASSLGQLGDQPQHF.